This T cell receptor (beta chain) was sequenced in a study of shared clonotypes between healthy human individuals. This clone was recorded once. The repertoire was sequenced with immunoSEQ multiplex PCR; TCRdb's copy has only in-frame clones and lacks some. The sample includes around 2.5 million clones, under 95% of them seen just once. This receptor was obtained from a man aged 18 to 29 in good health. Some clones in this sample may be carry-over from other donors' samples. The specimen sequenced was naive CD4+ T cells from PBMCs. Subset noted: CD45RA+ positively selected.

The CDR3 reads CATSRLQGAGELFF. In DNA, the CDR3 is TGTGCCACCAGCAGATTACAGGGCGCCGGGGAGCTGTTTTTT. The V gene is TRBV15, the J gene TRBJ2-2; D may be TRBD1 (6 bases). The CDR3 loop spans 14 amino acids. Trimming pared 2 bases from V and 6 bases from J, leaving 10 bases between. The germline gives CDR1 LNHNV, CDR2 YYDKDF (reference sequence).